The 12 T cell receptor beta chains below come from one sample, sequenced in a study of identical twins. MiXCR, run by TCRdb on the 5' RACE reads, gives a single entry per CDR3 protein. This sample has roughly 1,500,000 distinct CDR3 sequences, with about 32% found just once. Input material: cord blood. These receptors came from a newborn girl in good health.

CDR3 region: CASSPTRQVNTEAFF. The CDR3, as DNA: TGCGCCAGCAGCCCTACTAGACAGGTGAACACTGAAGCTTTCTTT. The rearrangement links TRBV5-1 to TRBJ1-1, with a tentative D call TRBD1 (6 bases). CDR1 and CDR2 from the germline V gene are SGHRS and YFSETQ. The CDR3 spans 15 residues. V dropped 4 bases and J dropped 0 bases, with 13 bases sitting between them.

DNA of the CDR3: TGCAGTGCTAGCCCGGGACAGGCGCTCTACGAGCAGTACTTC. Its translation: CSASPGQALYEQYF. The V gene is TRBV20-1, the J gene TRBJ2-7, with 8 bases identical to TRBD1. Germline CDR1 and CDR2: DFQATT and SNEGSKA (reference sequence). The V gene end was trimmed by 3 bases and the J gene end by 3 bases; junction bases not matched to a gene: 7. The CDR3 has 14 amino acids.

The chain couples TRBV21-1 to TRBJ1-2; TRBD1, the table's D call, lacks a check against the DNA. TRBV21-1 is termed a pseudogene. This CDR3 has 14 residues. The CDR3: CASSKGRGDYGYTF. The CDR3 region has the DNA TGTGCCAGCAGCAAAGGAAGGGGTGACTATGGCTACACCTTC.

The chain carries TRBV25-1 and TRBJ1-1, with 7 bases identical to TRBD1. The CDR3 sequence is 17 residues long. Germline CDR1 reads MGHDK; CDR2 reads SYGVNS. The junction had 13 bases not matched to a gene; V was cut back by 2 bases and J by 4 bases. CDR3 sequence (DNA): TGTGCCAGCAGTGAACTTAGAGGGGGCGGCAAGGGCACTGAAGCTTTCTTT. It codes for CASSELRGGGKGTEAFF.

The V call is TRBV9, the J call TRBJ2-7; TRBD2 aligns across 7 bases. J lost 0 bases, V lost 3 bases, and 6 bases had no gene match. From germline, CDR1 is SGDLS and CDR2 YYNGEE. The CDR3 runs 15 residues. The CDR3 spells CASSAKRDSSYEQYF. DNA of the CDR3: TGTGCCAGCAGCGCTAAGCGGGATAGCTCCTACGAGCAGTACTTC.

This clonotype came up many times. This chain joins TRBV29-1 and TRBJ1-2; 8 bases line up with TRBD1. J gave up 3 bases and V 3 bases, and 3 bases lay outside the gene matches. CDR3 length: 13 amino acids. The V gene's germline CDR1 is SQVTM and CDR2 ANQGSEA. The CDR3 loop is CSVEDREDYGYTF. CDR3 nucleotide sequence: TGCAGCGTTGAGGACAGGGAGGACTATGGCTACACCTTC.

The V gene is TRBV2, the J gene TRBJ1-4; no clear D gene. V was shortened by 7 bases and J by 0 bases, with 6 bases between the two germline ends. This CDR3 has 13 residues. Germline loops: CDR1 SNHLY, CDR2 FYNNEI. This CDR3 reads CASIDTTNEKLFF. The CDR3 DNA is TGTGCCAGCATTGACACAACTAATGAAAAACTGTTTTTT.

This rearrangement joins TRBV5-1 to TRBJ2-7; TRBD2 might be the D (6 bases). This CDR3 has 14 residues. Germline V lookup: CDR1 SGHRS, CDR2 YFSETQ. V was cut by 1 base and J by 3 bases, with 11 bases left in between. Written as DNA, the CDR3 is TGCGCCAGCAGCTTGTGGTCCGGGGGCTACGAGCAGTACTTC. Encoded protein: CASSLWSGGYEQYF.

This clonotype was counted at least ten times. V gene TRBV29-1 combines with J gene TRBJ2-7; D is possibly TRBD1 (6 bases). Germline V CDR1 and CDR2: SQVTM, ANQGSEA. The CDR3 extends over 12 amino acids. V was pared by 5 bases and J by 7 bases, with 15 bases between. The CDR3 loop reads CSVTGQLREQYF. The CDR3 coding sequence is TGCAGCGTTACCGGACAGCTGAGGGAGCAGTACTTC.

This clonotype appeared a few times. The chain carries TRBV2 and TRBJ2-1, with D possibly being TRBD2 (7 bases). There are 14 residues in the CDR3. The V gene's germline CDR1 is SNHLY and CDR2 FYNNEI. V lost 8 bases, J lost 6 bases, and 17 bases lay in between. The DNA for the CDR3 is TGTGCCAGCCTGAGGGGGGGGCCGTTCAATGAGCAGTTCTTC. It codes for CASLRGGPFNEQFF.

The genes are TRBV20-1 and TRBJ2-1, with D perhaps TRBD1 or TRBD2 (5 bases each). The V and J ends lost 6 bases and 8 bases respectively, with 17 bases between them. CDR1 is DFQATT, CDR2 SNEGSKA, per germline (reference sequence). The CDR3 contains 13 residues. The CDR3 spells CSAPVSGAYEQFF. CDR3 sequence (DNA): TGCAGTGCCCCGGTCTCCGGGGCCTATGAGCAGTTCTTC.

V usage is TRBV20-1 and J usage is TRBJ1-2; D remains unclear. The germline V and J ends were trimmed by 3 bases and 0 bases, with 14 bases remaining between them. The CDR3 is 15 amino acids. Germline V gives CDR1 DFQATT, CDR2 SNEGSKA (reference sequence). CDR3 protein: CSARNGPLANYGYTF. In DNA form, the CDR3 reads TGCAGTGCTAGGAACGGGCCGTTGGCTAACTATGGCTACACCTTC.